This TCR beta chain was recorded in a study of identifying expanded T cells in peripheral blood. General study points: Clone count variance between roughly 2-week samples rose with total template count. Differentially abundant clones: about 1.3 between replicates, about 15 at around 14 days, 18 to 20 at four.

Concerning this clone: The target antigen is unknown.

Germline V gives CDR1 MGHRA, CDR2 YSYEKL. CDR3 length equals 14 residues. The junction had 7 bases not matched to a gene; V was cut back by 4 bases and J by 6 bases. The protocol was immunoSEQ multiplex PCR, while the TCRdb copy is restricted to in-frame clones and leaves out a portion. The repertoire consists of some 130,000 clones, with 75% to 90% occurring once and the leading ten covering 8% to 9%. During the collection period, no donor immune events like infections were recorded. This sequence joins TRBV4-1 and TRBJ1-2, with 8 bases lining up with TRBD1. This sequence originates from a person between 18 and 69 years old in good health. Sequencing was carried out using blood. This chain's CDR3 is CASSRPGQGDGYTF. The CDR3 nucleotides are TGCGCCAGCAGCCGGCCCGGACAGGGCGATGGCTACACCTTC.